The T cell receptor beta chain described here comes from a study of response to subunit inactivated influenza vaccine. MiXCR was run by TCRdb on the RT-PCR reads, yielding one entry per CDR3 protein. The data show fewer than 200,000 distinct CDR3 sequences, approximately 8.7% seen once. The CDR3 is 13 residues long. Deletions cut 5 bases from V and 6 bases from J, with 13 bases between. Germline CDR1 is MDHEN and CDR2 is SYDVKM. The chain carries TRBV28 and TRBJ2-5; D ambiguous. This clonotype originated in a man in his forties or fifties who received an inactivated influenza vaccine. The specimen was non-naive T cells sorted from PBMCs, collected on the day of vaccination. In nucleotides, the CDR3 is TGTGCCAGCAGTCCGGACGGTCTAAAGACCCAGTACTTC. Its protein product is CASSPDGLKTQYF.